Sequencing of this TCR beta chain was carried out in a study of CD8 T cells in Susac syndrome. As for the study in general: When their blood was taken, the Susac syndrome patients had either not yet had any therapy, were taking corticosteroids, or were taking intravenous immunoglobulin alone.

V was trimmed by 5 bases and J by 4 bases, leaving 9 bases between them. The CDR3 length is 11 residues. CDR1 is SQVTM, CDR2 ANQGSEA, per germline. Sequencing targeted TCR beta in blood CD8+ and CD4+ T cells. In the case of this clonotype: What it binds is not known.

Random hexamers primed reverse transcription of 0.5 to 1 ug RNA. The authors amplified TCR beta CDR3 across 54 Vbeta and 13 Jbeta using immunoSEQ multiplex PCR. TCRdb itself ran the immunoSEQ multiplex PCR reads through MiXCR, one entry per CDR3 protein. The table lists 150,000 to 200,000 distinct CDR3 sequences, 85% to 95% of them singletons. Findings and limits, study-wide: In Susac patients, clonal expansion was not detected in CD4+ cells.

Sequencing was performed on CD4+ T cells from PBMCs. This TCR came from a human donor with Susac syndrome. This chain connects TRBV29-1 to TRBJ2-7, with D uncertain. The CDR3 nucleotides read TGCAGCGTTCTTCTTGGGTACGAGCAGTACTTC. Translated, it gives CSVLLGYEQYF.